Below, one TCR beta chain is given with its context. The antigen remains undetermined. The record originates from a study of shared clonotypes between healthy human individuals. The table came from immunoSEQ multiplex PCR; TCRdb's copy has only in-frame clones and leaves some out. The sample records 150,000 to 200,000 clones, over 50% being singletons. Findings of the study overall: The sharing of around 5% of naive CD4 clonotypes was seen across several donors. In this cohort, only blood was sampled, and tissue repertoires likely differ. As a rule, naive subsets had a larger estimated richness than memory subsets.

The germline gives CDR1 MGHDK, CDR2 SYGVNS. The CDR3 has 13 amino acids. The V gene lost 5 bases and the J gene lost 8 bases, with 15 bases spanning the gap. Input material: memory CD4+ T cells sorted from blood. Documented subset: CD45RA-negative fraction. The clonotype originates from a man aged 30 to 45 in good health. The rearrangement joins TRBV25-1 to TRBJ1-2, with D unclear. The chain's CDR3 is CASSPPGDGGYTF. The CDR3 DNA reads TGTGCCAGCAGTCCCCCCGGGGATGGAGGCTACACCTTC.